The 32 T cell receptor beta chains listed next were all sequenced from one sample in a study of blood T cell repertoires in COVID-19. Assay used: immunoSEQ multiplex PCR; TCRdb lists only in-frame clones, some missing. The data hold 250,000 or so clones, with approximately 91% observed a single time. Sequences were obtained from peripheral blood. The receptors were gathered from a woman aged 25-40 years with acute or convalescent COVID-19.

The chain employs TRBV5-1 and TRBJ2-1; 11 bases map to TRBD2. The germline gives CDR1 SGHRS, CDR2 YFSETQ. The CDR3 runs 16 residues. Germline trimming cut 0 bases from V and 4 bases from J; bases unmatched to any gene: 3. The CDR3 region is CASSLVVAGGYNEQFF. The CDR3 region has the DNA TGCGCCAGCAGCTTGGTAGTAGCGGGAGGGTACAATGAGCAGTTCTTC.

The chain carries TRBV30 and TRBJ1-6, with D possibly matching TRBD1 (5 bases). The CDR3 loop spans 17 amino acids. Germline-derived CDR1 and CDR2 are GTSNPN and SVGIG (reference sequence). Trimming stripped 7 bases from V and 0 bases from J, with 19 bases between. The CDR3 is CASPLGRQSSYNSPLHF. CDR3 nucleotide sequence: TGTGCCTCACCCCTCGGCAGACAGAGCTCCTATAATTCACCCCTCCACTTT.

The chain links TRBV5-4 to TRBJ2-6; maybe TRBD1 (6 bases). The ends were cut back, 4 bases at V and 0 bases at J, with 14 bases in the middle. The V gene's germline CDR1 is SGHNT and CDR2 YYREEE (reference sequence). CDR3 size: 17 residues. CDR3 sequence: CASSPQGRLSGANVLTF. The DNA for the CDR3 is TGTGCCAGCAGCCCGCAGGGGCGACTCTCTGGGGCCAACGTCCTGACTTTC.

The chain has TRBV6-5 and TRBJ1-2; 7 bases are shared with TRBD1. This CDR3 is built from 15 residues. V trimming: 5 bases; J trimming: 1 base; junction bases outside the gene matches: 7. The germline gives CDR1 MNHEY, CDR2 SVGAGI. Here the CDR3 reads CASSPPGQINYGYTF. CDR3 sequence (DNA): TGTGCCAGCAGTCCACCGGGACAGATTAACTATGGCTACACCTTC.

This chain joins TRBV7-9 and TRBJ2-1; D is perhaps TRBD2 (6 bases). Germline assignment: CDR1 SEHNR and CDR2 FQNEAQ (reference sequence). Between the trimmed V and J ends, which lost 0 bases and 3 bases, there was a span of 15 bases. This CDR3 is 17 amino acids long. The CDR3 here is CASSLARNRENYNEQFF. CDR3 bases: TGTGCCAGCAGCTTAGCGCGTAACCGGGAGAACTACAATGAGCAGTTCTTC.

The chain employs TRBV19 and TRBJ2-2; TRBD1 might be the D (5 bases). Trimming left V 3 bases short and J 4 bases short, with 9 bases between. The CDR3 totals 14 residues. Germline-derived CDR1 and CDR2 are LNHDA and SQIVND (reference sequence). The chain's CDR3 is CASSISRATGELFF. CDR3 bases: TGTGCCAGTAGTATCTCCAGGGCCACCGGGGAGCTGTTTTTT.

The chain combines TRBV5-1 with TRBJ1-1, with D possibly matching TRBD1 (6 bases). Germline CDR1 SGHRS, CDR2 YFSETQ. V lost 4 bases and J 5 bases, leaving 21 bases between the germline ends. The CDR3 covers 16 residues. The CDR3 DNA follows: TGCGCCAGCAGCCCCAATATCGGGGGGGCCGGAACTGAAGCTTTCTTT. Its translation is CASSPNIGGAGTEAFF.

The CDR3 nucleotides are TGCGCCAGCAGCTTGGGACAGGGGGCCTACTACGAGCAGTACTTC. It yields the protein CASSLGQGAYYEQYF. The chain is built from TRBV5-1 and TRBJ2-7; TRBD1 agrees at 10 bases. Germline V lookup: CDR1 SGHRS, CDR2 YFSETQ. The CDR3 is made up of 15 amino acids. J gave up 3 bases and V 0 bases, and 3 bases lay outside the gene matches.

The rearrangement joins TRBV19 to TRBJ1-3, with D perhaps matching TRBD1 (5 bases). This CDR3 is built from 13 residues. Germline V gene data show CDR1 as LNHDA and CDR2 as SQIVND (reference sequence). V was cut by 6 bases and J by 1 base, with 7 bases left in between. The CDR3 sequence: CASSRVSGNTIYF. The CDR3 DNA sequence: TGTGCCAGTAGCAGGGTGTCTGGAAACACCATATATTTT.

V gene TRBV24-1 combines with J gene TRBJ1-4; tentative D call: TRBD1 (6 bases). CDR3 length equals 13 residues. The V gene lost 6 bases and the J gene lost 8 bases, with 12 bases spanning the gap. Germline CDR1 reads KGHDR; CDR2 reads SFDVKD. CDR3 amino acids: CATSTGIGEKLFF. The CDR3 bases are TGTGCCACCAGTACAGGGATAGGGGAAAAACTGTTTTTT.

This rearrangement joins TRBV27 to TRBJ1-1; 7 bases map to TRBD1. After removal of 4 bases from V and 2 bases from J, the junction contained 4 bases not matched to a gene. Germline CDR1 reads MNHEY; CDR2 reads SMNVEV (reference sequence). CDR3 size: 14 residues. This CDR3 reads CASSSGTANTEAFF. In nucleotides, the CDR3 is TGTGCCAGCAGTTCCGGGACAGCTAACACTGAAGCTTTCTTT.

The chain combines TRBV3-1 (or the pseudogene TRBV3-2) with TRBJ2-7, with TRBD1 matching 7 bases. Germline CDR1 reads LGHDT; CDR2 reads YNNKEL (reference sequence). With V trimmed by 0 bases and J by 5 bases, 16 bases remained unmatched. The CDR3 loop spans 18 amino acids. In nucleotides, the CDR3 is TGTGCCAGCAGCCAAGAGGGGAGAGAAAACAGGGGTCGCCACGAGCAGTACTTC. Encoded protein: CASSQEGRENRGRHEQYF.

V gene TRBV7-9 combines with J gene TRBJ2-2; D may be TRBD2 (6 bases). Germline V lookup: CDR1 SEHNR, CDR2 FQNEAQ (reference sequence). Deletions cut 5 bases from V and 0 bases from J, with 13 bases between. CDR3 length equals 16 residues. The DNA for the CDR3 is TGTGCCAGCAGCAAGCAGGGACTGACGAACACCGGGGAGCTGTTTTTT. It specifies CASSKQGLTNTGELFF.

This clone has more than one count but fewer than ten. This rearrangement joins TRBV18 to TRBJ2-7; 7 bases match TRBD1. The CDR3 is 15 residues long. V was clipped by 6 bases and J by 2 bases; unmatched bases: 10. Germline V gene lookup returns CDR1 KGHSH and CDR2 LQKENI. Written as DNA, the CDR3 is TGTGCCAGCTCGCATAACGACAGGGAACCCTACGAGCAGTACTTC. It yields the protein CASSHNDREPYEQYF.

The chain uses TRBV7-6 and TRBJ2-5, with D possibly matching TRBD2 (7 bases). CDR3 length: 16 residues. The V end lost 6 bases, the J end lost 4 bases, and 21 bases lay between the germline ends. Germline loops: CDR1 SGHVS, CDR2 FNYEAQ. CDR3 nucleotides: TGTGCCAGCAGTTCGGGGGGCGGTTTAGTAGGAGAGACCCAGTACTTC. Translated: CASSSGGGLVGETQYF.

The rearrangement joins TRBV30 to TRBJ2-3; D is unclear. This CDR3 comprises 12 residues. V gave up 0 bases and J gave up 6 bases, with 7 bases separating them. In germline, CDR1 is GTSNPN, CDR2 SVGIG (reference sequence). CDR3: CAWSVGADTQYF. CDR3 in DNA: TGTGCCTGGAGTGTAGGAGCGGATACGCAGTATTTT.

V usage is TRBV28 and J usage is TRBJ2-2; 9 positions agree with TRBD1. V lost 6 bases to trimming and J lost 4 bases; unmatched junction nucleotides: 9. CDR3 size: 16 residues. Germline V gives CDR1 MDHEN, CDR2 SYDVKM. The CDR3 here is CASSAPGQGGTGELFF. The CDR3 DNA is TGTGCCAGCAGCGCCCCGGGACAGGGTGGCACCGGGGAGCTGTTTTTT.

The chain links TRBV19 to TRBJ2-4; the match to TRBD1 covers 8 bases. Trimming at V came to 10 bases and at J to 3 bases, leaving 5 bases not matched to a gene. CDR1 is LNHDA and CDR2 is SQIVND in the germline V gene (reference sequence). The CDR3 spans 13 residues. Here the CDR3 reads CATAGGVKNIQYF. The CDR3 nucleotides read TGTGCCACGGCAGGGGGCGTCAAAAACATTCAGTACTTC.

This sequence joins TRBV2 and TRBJ2-7, with D possibly being TRBD2 (5 bases). CDR3 length: 15 amino acids. Germline CDR1 is SNHLY and CDR2 is FYNNEI. Trimming pared 2 bases from V and 2 bases from J, leaving 13 bases between. CDR3 sequence (DNA): TGTGCCAGCAGTGAATTCCGGACTGTAGCCTACGAGCAGTACTTC. Translating it yields CASSEFRTVAYEQYF.

The chain is built from TRBV19 and TRBJ2-1; 9 nucleotides line up with TRBD1. The CDR3 contains 15 residues. The germline V gene encodes CDR1 LNHDA and CDR2 SQIVND (reference sequence). V trimming: 7 bases; J trimming: 1 base; junction bases outside the gene matches: 5. The CDR3 bases are TGTGCCAGTACCCCCGGACAGGGGTCCTACAATGAGCAGTTCTTC. Translation gives CASTPGQGSYNEQFF.

This clone was seen more than once but under ten times. The rearrangement joins TRBV19 to TRBJ1-3; D may be TRBD1 (5 bases). Trimming took 5 bases from V and 3 from J, leaving 8 bases between them. Per the germline V gene, CDR1 is LNHDA and CDR2 is SQIVND (reference sequence). The length of the CDR3 is 13 residues. CDR3 region: CASSLQGGNTIYF. The CDR3 nucleotides read TGTGCCAGTAGTCTCCAGGGTGGAAACACCATATATTTT.

The V gene is TRBV6-2 or TRBV6-3, the J gene TRBJ1-5; TRBD1 agrees at 8 bases. This CDR3 is built from 15 residues. The germline gives CDR1 MNHEY, CDR2 SVGEGT. V dropped 4 bases and J dropped 4; count of bases not matched to a gene: 6. CDR3 sequence (DNA): TGTGCCAGCAGTTCTCCGAGACAGGGGAATCAGCCCCAGCATTTT. Amino acid sequence: CASSSPRQGNQPQHF.

The chain couples TRBV7-2 to TRBJ2-1; the D gene is possibly TRBD2 (5 bases). The germline gives CDR1 SGHTA, CDR2 FQGNSA. The CDR3 has 15 residues. V dropped 2 bases and J dropped 2 bases, with 10 bases sitting between them. The CDR3 loop is CASSLTPGTYNEQFF. The CDR3 nucleotides are TGTGCCAGCAGCTTAACCCCCGGGACCTACAATGAGCAGTTCTTC. The whole variable domain, remainder taken from reference TRBV7-2 and TRBJ2-1, is GAGVSQSPSNKVTEKGKDVELRCDPISGHTALYWYRQSLGQGLEFLIYFQGNSAPDKSGLPSDRFSAERTGGSVSTLTIQRTQQEDSAVYLCASSLTPGTYNEQFFGPGTRLTVL.

The genes are TRBV27 and TRBJ2-7; 8 bases are a match to TRBD2. This CDR3 spans 15 amino acids. With V trimmed by 5 bases and J by 4 bases, 10 bases remained unmatched. CDR1 and CDR2 from the germline V gene are MNHEY and SMNVEV (reference sequence). CDR3 coding DNA: TGTGCCAGCAGTCCCTTTGCGGGAGGCTGGTACGAGCAGTACTTC. Amino acid sequence: CASSPFAGGWYEQYF.

This clone appeared a few times. The rearrangement uses TRBV19 and TRBJ1-1; weak D call: TRBD1 (6 bases). This CDR3 has 14 residues. Per the germline V gene, CDR1 is LNHDA and CDR2 is SQIVND (reference sequence). V lost 4 bases, J lost 1 base, and 10 bases lay in between. CDR3 protein: CASSTRDTNTEAFF. The DNA of the CDR3 is TGTGCCAGTAGTACACGGGACACGAACACTGAAGCTTTCTTT.

This clone showed up just once. This sequence joins TRBV4-2 and TRBJ1-1; TRBD1 is a possible D gene (5 bases). Germline CDR1 LGHNA, CDR2 YNFKEQ. The length of the CDR3 is 15 residues. V lost 0 bases and J lost 4, with 12 bases in between. CDR3 nucleotides: TGTGCCAGCAGCCAAGACCCAAGGGGCGTCACTGAAGCTTTCTTT. Translating it yields CASSQDPRGVTEAFF.

The genes are TRBV4-1 and TRBJ2-3; tentative D call: TRBD2 (5 bases). V was shortened by 1 base and J by 2 bases, with 13 bases between the two germline ends. This CDR3 region has 16 residues. Germline V gives CDR1 MGHRA, CDR2 YSYEKL. The CDR3 here is CASSQVVLDSTDTQYF. CDR3 DNA sequence: TGCGCCAGCAGCCAAGTTGTTTTGGACTCCACAGATACGCAGTATTTT.

V gene TRBV6-2 or TRBV6-3 combines with J gene TRBJ1-5; D may be TRBD1 (5 bases). CDR3 size: 18 residues. The germline gives CDR1 MNHEY, CDR2 SVGEGT. V was shortened by 0 bases and J by 5 bases, with 20 bases between the two germline ends. In nucleotides, the CDR3 is TGTGCCAGCAGTTACTCGATAAGGGCGTCGGGGGGTGATCAGCCCCAGCATTTT. Translated: CASSYSIRASGGDQPQHF.

The chain has TRBV5-6 and TRBJ1-4, with 7 positions matching TRBD1. Germline-derived CDR1 and CDR2 are SGHDT and YYEEEE. This CDR3 is built from 16 residues. J was trimmed by 7 bases and V by 4 bases; bases with no gene match: 13. Here the CDR3 DNA reads TGTGCCAGCAGCCCGACAGGGTTCGGATCTGGTGAAAAACTGTTTTTT. Amino acid sequence: CASSPTGFGSGEKLFF.

J is TRBJ2-3 and V is TRBV18; 9 bases match TRBD2. Germline V gives CDR1 KGHSH, CDR2 LQKENI. V was pared by 0 bases and J by 5 bases, with 3 bases of the junction left unmatched. The CDR3 is made up of 15 amino acids. CDR3 residues: CASSPPGLAGDTQYF. The CDR3 coding sequence is TGTGCCAGCTCACCACCGGGACTAGCTGGAGATACGCAGTATTTT.

The rearrangement links TRBV2 to TRBJ2-1, with D perhaps TRBD1 (5 bases). Deletions cut 4 bases from V and 8 bases from J, with 12 bases between. This CDR3 region has 13 residues. Per germline, CDR1 SNHLY and CDR2 FYNNEI. CDR3 sequence reads: CASSVIRGYEQFF. CDR3 in DNA: TGTGCCAGCAGTGTCATAAGGGGCTATGAGCAGTTCTTC.

This chain uses TRBV5-8 with TRBJ2-3, with TRBD2 identical over 7 bases. CDR1 and CDR2 (germline): SGHTS, YDEGEE. The trim removed 0 bases at V and 4 bases at J, leaving 8 bases unmatched. The CDR3 loop spans 16 amino acids. The CDR3 region is CASSLGGGSRADTQYF. CDR3 DNA sequence: TGTGCCAGCAGCTTGGGCGGCGGGAGTAGGGCAGATACGCAGTATTTT.